Each of the 21 T cell receptor beta chains below was sequenced from the same sample in a study of blood T cell repertoires in COVID-19. Measured with immunoSEQ multiplex PCR; TCRdb has only the in-frame clones, and not every one. The table has some 68,000 clones, roughly 88% seen once. The source material was peripheral blood. These receptors originate from a human donor in a cohort sampled during active COVID-19.

The chain is built from TRBV11-2 and TRBJ2-7; the D is unclear. This CDR3 spans 12 amino acids. V was clipped by 0 bases and J by 9 bases, with 9 bases between them. Looked up from germline, CDR1 is SGHAT and CDR2 is FQNNGV. The CDR3 DNA is TGTGCCAGCAGCTTAGATGTAGGCGGGCAGTACTTC. This codes for CASSLDVGGQYF. Drawing the rest from reference TRBV11-2 and TRBJ2-7, the complete variable domain is EAGVAQSPRYKIIEKRQSVAFWCNPISGHATLYWYQQILGQGPKLLIQFQNNGVVDDSQLPKDRFSAERLKGVDSTLKIQPAKLEDSAVYLCASSLDVGGQYFGPGTRLTVT.

The rearrangement uses TRBV18 and TRBJ1-2, with TRBD1 matching 8 bases. Germline-derived CDR1 and CDR2 are KGHSH and LQKENI. Losses at the gene ends were 3 bases for V and 5 bases for J; bases not matched to a gene: 8. The CDR3 has 15 amino acids. CDR3 residues: CASSPWTGHAYGYTF. The DNA of the CDR3 is TGTGCCAGCTCACCTTGGACAGGGCACGCGTATGGCTACACCTTC.

The chain joins TRBV5-8 to TRBJ2-7; no firm D call. The CDR3 has 11 amino acids. Germline CDR1 reads SGHTS; CDR2 reads YDEGEE. Trimming took 1 base from V and 4 from J, leaving 3 bases between them. For the CDR3, the DNA is TGTGCCAGCAGCTTGTATTACGAGCAGTACTTC. Its protein is CASSLYYEQYF.

The chain employs TRBV6-5 and TRBJ2-5, with D perhaps matching TRBD1 (8 bases). CDR1 is MNHEY, CDR2 SVGAGI, per germline. With 4 bases removed from V and 5 bases from J, the gap between germline ends came to 14 bases. The CDR3 loop spans 14 amino acids. Written as DNA, the CDR3 is TGTGCCAGCAGTTCCGGACAGGGAGGGGAGACCCAGTACTTC. Translated, it gives CASSSGQGGETQYF.

V and J are TRBV27 and TRBJ1-2, with D perhaps TRBD1 (6 bases). The ends were cut back, 0 bases at V and 4 bases at J, with 6 bases in the middle. The CDR3 is 13 amino acids. CDR1 and CDR2 (germline): MNHEY, SMNVEV (reference sequence). DNA of the CDR3: TGTGCCAGCAGTTTATCGACAGGCTATGGCTACACCTTC. This gives the protein CASSLSTGYGYTF.

The rearrangement links TRBV7-2 to TRBJ1-1, with no clear D. The CDR3 is made up of 16 amino acids. Trimming left V 5 bases short and J 0 bases short, with 16 bases between. Germline CDR1 SGHTA, CDR2 FQGNSA. The CDR3, as DNA: TGTGCCAGCAGCCCCCCGGGTCAACGCCTGAACACTGAAGCTTTCTTT. Its translation: CASSPPGQRLNTEAFF. The full variable domain, rest sourced from reference TRBV7-2 and TRBJ1-1, is GAGVSQSPSNKVTEKGKDVELRCDPISGHTALYWYRQSLGQGLEFLIYFQGNSAPDKSGLPSDRFSAERTGGSVSTLTIQRTQQEDSAVYLCASSPPGQRLNTEAFFGQGTRLTVV.

This clone was observed once. The chain couples TRBV2 to TRBJ1-1; possibly TRBD1 for D (5 bases). Trimming stripped 6 bases from V and 0 bases from J, with 5 bases between. Germline CDR1 is SNHLY and CDR2 is FYNNEI. This CDR3 contains 12 residues. For the CDR3, the DNA is TGTGCCAGCAGAGGGGTGAACACTGAAGCTTTCTTT. This translates into CASRGVNTEAFF.

The chain recombines TRBV14 with TRBJ1-1; D might be TRBD1 (5 bases). Trimming pared 4 bases from V and 5 bases from J, leaving 11 bases between. Looked up from germline, CDR1 is SGHDN and CDR2 is FVKESK. The CDR3 is made up of 13 amino acids. This CDR3 reads CASSPGMGTEAFF. The CDR3 bases are TGTGCCAGCAGCCCAGGGATGGGAACTGAAGCTTTCTTT.

The chain couples TRBV27 to TRBJ2-7; the D is unclear. Trimming took off 0 bases at V and 0 bases at J, with 12 bases between the two ends. The CDR3 runs to 16 residues. CDR1 is MNHEY and CDR2 is SMNVEV in the germline V gene (reference sequence). CDR3 protein: CASSLSAQPDSYEQYF. CDR3 sequence (DNA): TGTGCCAGCAGTTTATCGGCACAGCCAGACTCCTACGAGCAGTACTTC.

The gene calls are TRBV27 and TRBJ1-2, with 10 bases aligning to TRBD1. Losses at the gene ends were 7 bases for V and 4 bases for J; bases not matched to a gene: 6. This CDR3 spans 14 amino acids. Germline CDR1 reads MNHEY; CDR2 reads SMNVEV (reference sequence). The CDR3 region is CASTRTGGAYGYTF. DNA for the CDR3: TGTGCCAGCACCCGGACAGGGGGGGCCTATGGCTACACCTTC.

The chain employs TRBV18 and TRBJ1-5; 9 bases map to TRBD1. Germline V gene sequence: CDR1 KGHSH, CDR2 LQKENI. The CDR3 spans 17 residues. J was trimmed by 1 base and V by 5 bases; bases with no gene match: 9. The CDR3 region is CASSSGTGKKSNQPQHF. CDR3 bases: TGTGCCAGCTCATCCGGGACAGGGAAAAAGAGCAATCAGCCCCAGCATTTT.

This chain joins TRBV20-1 and TRBJ2-5; no clear D gene. CDR3 length equals 11 residues. Germline V CDR1 and CDR2: DFQATT, SNEGSKA (reference sequence). Trimming cost V 1 base and J 13 bases, with 13 bases left between them. The CDR3 nucleotides are TGCAGTGCTAGAGTTAAGGAGCTATGGTACTTC. Encoded protein: CSARVKELWYF.

This clone was detected a few times. J is TRBJ1-1 and V is TRBV11-3; D remains unclear. The germline gives CDR1 SGHNT, CDR2 YENEEA. CDR3 size: 13 residues. The V end was cut by 2 bases, the J end by 1 base, with 5 bases between. CDR3 sequence reads: CASSLQENTEAFF. For the CDR3, the DNA is TGTGCCAGCAGCTTACAGGAGAACACTGAAGCTTTCTTT.

This chain uses TRBV19 with TRBJ2-3; D unresolved. V was cut by 10 bases and J by 0 bases, with 17 bases left in between. The CDR3 runs to 15 residues. Germline lookup yields CDR1 LNHDA and CDR2 SQIVND (reference sequence). CDR3 DNA sequence: TGTGCCATTTCGTCCGTGGGCGCTAGCACAGATACGCAGTATTTT. Translation: CAISSVGASTDTQYF.

V usage is TRBV19 and J usage is TRBJ1-1; D unclear. Looked up from germline, CDR1 is LNHDA and CDR2 is SQIVND (reference sequence). V was trimmed by 2 bases and J by 3 bases, leaving 16 bases between them. The CDR3 is 16 residues long. The CDR3 DNA is TGTGCCAGTAGTATAAAAGGGAGTGCGGCCCACACTGAAGCTTTCTTT. Protein sequence: CASSIKGSAAHTEAFF.

This chain uses TRBV6-2 or TRBV6-3 with TRBJ1-1; 9 bases fit TRBD1. The CDR3 has 14 amino acids. The germline CDR1 and CDR2 sequences are MNHEY and SVGEGT. The ends lost 5 bases at V and 5 bases at J; junction bases unmatched: 6. The CDR3 here is CASSITGGRTEAFF. The CDR3 nucleotides are TGTGCCAGCAGTATAACAGGGGGCCGAACTGAAGCTTTCTTT.

The chain combines TRBV5-1 with TRBJ2-5, with 14 bases aligning to TRBD2. CDR1 and CDR2 from the germline V gene are SGHRS and YFSETQ. V was pared by 2 bases and J by 1 base, with 1 base of the junction left unmatched. The CDR3 spans 16 residues. CDR3 DNA: TGCGCCAGCAGCTTCGGGACTAGCGGGGGCCAAGAGACCCAGTACTTC. Protein product: CASSFGTSGGQETQYF.

The chain has TRBV6-2 or TRBV6-3 and TRBJ2-1; 10 nucleotides match TRBD2. The CDR3 has 15 residues. The V gene's germline CDR1 is MNHEY and CDR2 SVGEGT. J was trimmed by 4 bases and V by 4 bases; bases with no gene match: 4. DNA of the CDR3: TGTGCCAGCAGTTCCGGGACTAGCGCTTACAATGAGCAGTTCTTC. It is translated as CASSSGTSAYNEQFF.

The V and J genes are TRBV4-1 and TRBJ1-5, with TRBD1 as a possible D gene (6 bases). CDR3 length: 19 amino acids. V lost 6 bases and J 5 bases, leaving 29 bases between the germline ends. CDR1 and CDR2 from the germline V gene are MGHRA and YSYEKL. The CDR3: CASSRGGTLLQGPYQPQHF. The CDR3 region has the DNA TGCGCCAGCAGTCGAGGAGGAACCCTATTACAGGGTCCATATCAGCCCCAGCATTTT.

The chain is built from TRBV9 and TRBJ2-1, with D maybe TRBD2 (6 bases). V was shortened by 0 bases and J by 7 bases, with 20 bases between the two germline ends. Germline CDR1 is SGDLS and CDR2 is YYNGEE. The CDR3 runs 17 residues. The CDR3 sequence is CASSVAGSGDLGNEQFF. The CDR3 bases are TGTGCCAGCAGCGTAGCGGGTAGCGGAGACCTAGGGAATGAGCAGTTCTTC.

The chain employs TRBV11-3 and TRBJ2-5; TRBD2 matches at 12 bases. J was trimmed by 4 bases and V by 4 bases; bases with no gene match: 7. The germline gives CDR1 SGHNT, CDR2 YENEEA. This CDR3 has 16 amino acids. The CDR3 DNA follows: TGTGCCAGCAGCTCTAGCGGGGGGGCCTCGGGAGAGACCCAGTACTTC. As protein: CASSSSGGASGETQYF.